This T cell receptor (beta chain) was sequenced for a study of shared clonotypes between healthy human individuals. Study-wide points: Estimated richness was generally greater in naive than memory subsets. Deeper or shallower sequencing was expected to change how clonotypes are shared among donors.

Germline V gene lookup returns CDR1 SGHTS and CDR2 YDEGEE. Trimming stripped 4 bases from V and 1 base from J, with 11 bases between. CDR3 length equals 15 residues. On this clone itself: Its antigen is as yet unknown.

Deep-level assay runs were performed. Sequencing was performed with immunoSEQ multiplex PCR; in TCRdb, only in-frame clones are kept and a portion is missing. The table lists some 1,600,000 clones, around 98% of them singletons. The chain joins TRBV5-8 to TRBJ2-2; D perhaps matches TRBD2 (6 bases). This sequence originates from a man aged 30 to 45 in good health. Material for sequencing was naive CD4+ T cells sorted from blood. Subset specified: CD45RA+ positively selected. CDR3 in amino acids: CASSPHGGNTGELFF. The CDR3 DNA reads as TGTGCCAGCAGCCCACACGGGGGGAACACCGGGGAGCTGTTTTTT.